This T cell receptor beta chain was identified in a study of T cells after yellow fever vaccination. Points from the study as a whole: Booster sampling recovered most clones from primary vaccination (approximately 97% CD4, approximately 90% CD8).

CDR1 and CDR2 from the germline V gene are MGHRA and YSYEKL. V lost 1 base to trimming and J lost 3 bases, with 12 bases between them. CDR3 length: 15 residues. This clonotype was seen only a few times. Its antigen remains unidentified. Synthesis of TCR cDNA relied on 5'RACE template switching, which attached a universal primer site and UMIs. TCRdb used MiXCR to reprocess the 5' RACE reads, holding one entry per CDR3 protein. The top ten clones hold roughly 36% of a sample with 150,000 or so distinct CDR3 sequences, around 9.7% of them seen once. Sequencing was performed on CD8+ T cells sorted from PBMCs, taken 45 days after the yellow fever booster vaccination. This sequence joins TRBV4-1 and TRBJ1-1; perhaps TRBD1 as D (6 bases). The sequence was collected from a man aged 18 to 30 who received the YFV17D yellow fever vaccine. The CDR3 nucleotides read TGCGCCAGCAGCCAAGTACAAACAGGGCACACTGAAGCTTTCTTT. Amino acids: CASSQVQTGHTEAFF.